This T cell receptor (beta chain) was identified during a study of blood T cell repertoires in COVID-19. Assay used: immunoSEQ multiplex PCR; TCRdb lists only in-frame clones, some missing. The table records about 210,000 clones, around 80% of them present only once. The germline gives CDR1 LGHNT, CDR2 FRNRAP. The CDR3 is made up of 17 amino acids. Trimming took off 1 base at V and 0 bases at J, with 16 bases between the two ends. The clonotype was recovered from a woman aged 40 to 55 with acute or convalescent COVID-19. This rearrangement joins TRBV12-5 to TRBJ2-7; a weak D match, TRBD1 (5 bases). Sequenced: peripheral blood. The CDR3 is CASGLALSRTSSYEQYF. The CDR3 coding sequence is TGTGCTAGTGGTTTGGCCCTTTCCCGGACAAGCTCCTACGAGCAGTACTTC.